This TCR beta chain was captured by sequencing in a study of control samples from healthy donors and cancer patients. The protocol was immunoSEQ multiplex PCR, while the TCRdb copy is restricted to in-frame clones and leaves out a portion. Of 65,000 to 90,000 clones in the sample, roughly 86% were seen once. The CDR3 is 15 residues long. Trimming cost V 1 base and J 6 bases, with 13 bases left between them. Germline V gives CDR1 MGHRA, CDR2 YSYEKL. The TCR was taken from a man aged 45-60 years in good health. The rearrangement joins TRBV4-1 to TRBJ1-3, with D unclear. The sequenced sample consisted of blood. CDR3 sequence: CASSQVRGNENTIYF. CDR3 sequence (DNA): TGCGCCAGCAGCCAAGTCCGGGGTAATGAAAACACCATATATTTT.